This T cell receptor (beta chain) was profiled in a study of brain T cells in children with intractable seizures (dated by TCRdb to the early 2020s). For the study in its entirety: A NanoString immunology panel was first used to screen resected brain tissue from around 55 pediatric epilepsy surgery cases for immune gene transcripts. Among the 12 selected surgery cases, eight also had pre-surgery blood sequenced, leaving four with brain tissue only. Findings and caveats that apply to the study as a whole: Viral specificity was inferred only from CDR3 sequence similarity, and patients' HCMV serostatus was unknown. Because pre- and post-surgery blood were sequenced to different depths, clones absent from the pre-surgery sample may reflect undersampling.

From its cysteine to its phenylalanine, the CDR3 spans 16 amino acids. Only CDR3 DNA is held: 48 bases, read in frame from base 1. V is reduced by 4 bases and J by 0 bases, leaving a spacing of 16 bases between them. Per the germline V gene, MGHRA is the CDR1 and YSYEKL is the CDR2. In the paper's terms, the time point label means: blood from clinic visit 5 months post-surgery; TSC patient then seizure free. The surgery cases that showed the highest brain T cell transcript signatures were chosen for TCR beta chain sequencing of brain tissue, and of blood when it was available. Patients had been treated with at least one anti-epileptic drug before surgery. TCR-sequenced patients were children with drug-resistant epilepsy due to tuberous sclerosis complex, focal cortical dysplasia, Rasmussen encephalitis or hemimegalencephaly. The Monarch genomic DNA purification kit was used to extract bulk genomic DNA from unsorted brain tissue and whole blood.

As to this clone: Its recognized antigen is unknown. Base qualities are not recorded, but no much larger clone differs from it by a single base.

The immunoSEQ assay was used to generate TCR beta chain sequences from genomic DNA. Per the source publication's procedure: Any CDR3 sequence that did not begin with the conserved framework cysteine at position 104 was removed by hand. To get clonality, the normalized Shannon's Diversity Index was subtracted from one, giving values from 0 (maximal diversity) to 1 (oligoclonal). To check whether a given CDR3 had different frequencies in two samples, for example brain versus blood, chi-squared comparison-of-proportions tests were used. Public clonotypes were identified by searching immuneACCESS, and similarity to known antiviral clonotypes was assessed with the VDJdb browser. In its TCRdb copy, this immuneACCESS table keeps in-frame sequences only and misses some clones. Where compared with another copy, unresolved V genes explain less than half of these, and the others have no known cause. That table gives V, J and clone size, and the DNA gave D and trimming. This sample is represented by under 400,000 clones; about 93% of them were singletons. Clones ranked in the top ten supply about 5.8% of the sample.

This chain joins TRBV4-1 to TRBJ2-7; no D gene is confidently identified. The source is a boy in the first two years of life with tuberous sclerosis and intractable seizures. Sample: peripheral blood, taken 5 to 6 months after surgery. The DNA sequence is given as TGCGCCAGCAGCCTGGAAGGGCCCCGGAGCTCCTACGAGCAGTACTTC. It is translated as CASSLEGPRSSYEQYF.